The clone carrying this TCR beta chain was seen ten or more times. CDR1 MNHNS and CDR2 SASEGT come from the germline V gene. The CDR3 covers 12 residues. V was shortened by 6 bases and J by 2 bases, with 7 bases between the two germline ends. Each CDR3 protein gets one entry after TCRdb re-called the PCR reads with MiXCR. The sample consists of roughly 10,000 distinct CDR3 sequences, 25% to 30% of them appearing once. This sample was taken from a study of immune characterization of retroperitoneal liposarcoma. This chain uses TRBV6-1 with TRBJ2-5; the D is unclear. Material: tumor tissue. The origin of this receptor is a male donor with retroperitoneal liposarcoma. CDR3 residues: CASRSSQETQYF. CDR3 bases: TGTGCCAGCAGGTCCAGTCAAGAGACCCAGTACTTC.